This T cell receptor beta chain was captured by sequencing in a study of blood T cells in healthy people across ages (dated by TCRdb to the mid-2010s). Regarding the complete study: Template switching captured roughly one uniquely barcoded TCR beta cDNA molecule per two T cells in model experiments. Using deep sequencing normalized with unique cDNA molecular identifiers, the study measured how TCR beta repertoire diversity changes with age. Four age groups were formed from the donors: young (average approximately 15 years), middle-aged (less than 40), aged (62) and long-lived (82). To avoid experimental bias, donors of different ages were randomly spread across the sequencing lanes. For two donors (one aged 18 to 30 and one aged 80 or older), the study analyzed two additional independent replicas of 1 million unique cDNA reads from the same blood draw.

Library preparation used 5' RACE. The instrument given in TCRdb is Illumina HiSeq 2500. The second PCR ran for roughly 7 to 12 cycles and used a J-beta primer mix along with a sample-barcoded 5' primer. Each TCR beta cDNA molecule received a unique molecular identifier from a template-switch 5' adaptor carrying 12 random nucleotides. Each sample yielded at least 3 million CDR3-containing paired-end reads. First-strand cDNA synthesis was performed from all RNA using the Mint cDNA synthesis kit, with priming by a TRBC-specific oligonucleotide. Following uracil-DNA glycosylase treatment, all cDNA underwent a first 18-cycle PCR with the universal primers M1SS and BC2_uni_R. Per the original workflow: For normalization, 1 million high-quality reads were randomly selected from each sample, with every read carrying a distinct molecular identifier. Instead of being binned into consensus sequences, reads with shared molecular identifiers were discarded. MiTCR, run with a Q25 quality threshold and the strictest error-elimination algorithm, handled CDR3 identification, clonotype clustering and error correction. A nonparametric unseen species model using Euler transformation provided a lower-bound estimate of total TCR beta diversity. Starting from the raw public reads, TCRdb applied fastp trimming at Q25, assembled clones with MiXCR and retained in-frame beta chains. Identical CDR3 proteins give one entry, which carries the most common genes and DNA. The V and J calls here are based on TCRdb, not the publication. A total of about 780,000 distinct CDR3 sequences appear in this sample, around 62% of them only once. The ten largest make up approximately 30% of the sample.

Systemically healthy Caucasian individuals from Russia, approximately 39 in total and aged about 6 to 100 years, were included as donors. About 10 milliliters of peripheral blood were drawn from each donor into EDTA-treated Vacutainer tubes. PBMCs were isolated by Ficoll-Paque density-gradient centrifugation, with at least 7 million obtained per sample. Trizol reagent was used to extract total RNA from PBMCs, with at least 6 micrograms per sample. For every donor, flow cytometry on a PBMC aliquot measured the percentage of naive CD45RAhigh/CD27high T cells. Study-wide conclusions, independent of this receptor: The percentage of naive T cells measured by flow cytometry correlated strongly with observed TCR beta diversity. Compared with the aged group, the long-lived group had more naive CD4+ T cells, fewer expanded clones and increased TCR diversity, suggesting age selection. Conclusive comparison of naive and antigen-experienced compartments was prevented by the profiling of bulk unsorted PBMCs. Total diversity estimates from one million sequenced T cells were considered lower bounds and underestimates. Because donor CMV infection status was unknown, age-related changes in expanded clonotypes were potentially confounded. Observed TCR beta diversity per million T cells fell roughly linearly with age, and a significant reduction was already apparent by age around 40.

As to this clonotype: The specificity of this receptor is unknown. No quality values exist for individual bases; no much larger clone is one base distant.

Sequencing input: blood. The TCR comes from a man in his thirties or forties in good health.

The CDR3 reads CASSFKGNTEAFF. The nucleotide sequence reads as follows: TGTGCCAGCAGTTTTAAAGGGAACACTGAAGCTTTCTTT. This sequence uses TRBV12-3 or TRBV12-4 and TRBJ1-1; no D gene call is confident. V and J are truncated by 3 bases and 1 base respectively, leaving an intervening sequence of 6 bases. Reading from cysteine to phenylalanine, the CDR3 counts 13 amino acids. Here the CDR3 DNA is all that survives: 39 bases in frame from base 1.